These T cell receptor beta chains were read from a single sample in a study of CD8+ T cells in alopecia areata. Produced via immunoSEQ multiplex PCR; TCRdb's table is partial and in-frame only. The data hold about 200,000 clones, with more than 30% observed a single time. The sequencing here drew on CD4+ T cells sorted from blood, taken between weeks 30 and 35, from a patient treated with tofacitinib. These receptor sequences come from a human donor with alopecia areata. Both conserved end residues are part of each CDR3. A D gene is named only where the DNA matches it firmly. Clone size is shown for a subset of rows, as once, few, many or a class of expanded clone.

CDR3aa: CASSPRTGGINGKNIQYF
CDR3nt: TGTGCCAGCAGCCCTAGGACAGGGGGCATTAATGGCAAAAACATTCAGTACTTC
j_gene: TRBJ2-4
v_gene: TRBV5-5
abundance: few
d_gene: TRBD1

CDR3aa: CSVGSRNTEAFF
CDR3nt: TGCAGCGTTGGATCCCGCAACACTGAAGCTTTCTTT
j_gene: TRBJ1-1
v_gene: TRBV29-1
abundance: -
d_gene: -

CDR3aa: CASSLARQGKYNEQFF
CDR3nt: TGCGCCAGCAGCTTGGCCCGACAGGGGAAGTACAATGAGCAGTTCTTC
j_gene: TRBJ2-1
v_gene: TRBV5-1
abundance: -
d_gene: TRBD1

CDR3aa: CASSSSRGNTEAFF
CDR3nt: TGTGCCAGCAGTTCCTCCCGGGGGAACACTGAAGCTTTCTTT
j_gene: TRBJ1-1
v_gene: TRBV6-6
abundance: few
d_gene: -

CDR3aa: CSVEVRMSSYNEQFF
CDR3nt: TGCAGCGTTGAAGTCAGAATGAGCTCCTACAATGAGCAGTTCTTC
j_gene: TRBJ2-1
v_gene: TRBV29-1
abundance: few
d_gene: -

CDR3aa: CASSLGYEQFF
CDR3nt: TGCGCCAGCAGCTTAGGCTATGAGCAGTTCTTC
j_gene: TRBJ2-1
v_gene: TRBV5-1
abundance: -
d_gene: -

CDR3aa: CASSLEYRDNEQFF
CDR3nt: TGTGCCAGCAGCTTAGAGTACAGGGACAATGAGCAGTTCTTC
j_gene: TRBJ2-1
v_gene: TRBV7-2
abundance: -
d_gene: -

CDR3aa: CASSPSLVPNDEQFF
CDR3nt: TGTGCTAGCAGCCCTTCCCTAGTCCCCAACGATGAGCAGTTCTTC
j_gene: TRBJ2-1
v_gene: TRBV7-7
abundance: -
d_gene: -

CDR3aa: CAWMSGTGVSPLHF
CDR3nt: TGTGCCTGGATGTCCGGGACAGGGGTATCACCCCTCCACTTT
j_gene: TRBJ1-6
v_gene: TRBV30
abundance: few
d_gene: TRBD1

CDR3aa: CAWSAQGTGNTEAFF
CDR3nt: TGTGCCTGGAGTGCCCAGGGGACAGGGAACACTGAAGCTTTCTTT
j_gene: TRBJ1-1
v_gene: TRBV30
abundance: few
d_gene: TRBD1

CDR3aa: CASGPDEGFEQYF
CDR3nt: TGTGCTAGTGGTCCCGACGAGGGGTTCGAGCAGTACTTC
j_gene: TRBJ2-7
v_gene: TRBV12-5
abundance: few
d_gene: -

CDR3aa: CASSVRATGGKREQYF
CDR3nt: TGTGCCAGCAGTGTTAGGGCGACAGGGGGAAAGCGGGAGCAGTACTTC
j_gene: TRBJ2-7
v_gene: TRBV6-1
abundance: -
d_gene: TRBD1

CDR3aa: CASSLAHWEAFF
CDR3nt: TGTGCCAGCAGCTTAGCCCACTGGGAAGCTTTCTTT
j_gene: TRBJ1-1
v_gene: TRBV7-9
abundance: few
d_gene: -

CDR3aa: CASSLANEQFF
CDR3nt: TGCGCCAGCAGCTTGGCGAATGAGCAGTTCTTC
j_gene: TRBJ2-1
v_gene: TRBV5-1
abundance: -
d_gene: -

CDR3aa: CASSKGDTYEQYF
CDR3nt: TGTGCCAGTAGTAAGGGGGATACCTACGAGCAGTACTTC
j_gene: TRBJ2-7
v_gene: TRBV19
abundance: -
d_gene: -

CDR3aa: CASSQRQGAGELFF
CDR3nt: TGTGCCAGCAGCCAACGACAGGGGGCCGGGGAGCTGTTTTTT
j_gene: TRBJ2-2
v_gene: TRBV4-2
abundance: -
d_gene: TRBD1

CDR3aa: CASSQRTSGGETQYF
CDR3nt: TGTGCCAGCAGCCAGCGGACTAGCGGGGGAGAGACCCAGTACTTC
j_gene: TRBJ2-5
v_gene: TRBV11-1
abundance: -
d_gene: TRBD2

CDR3aa: CASSRTGGLAYEQYF
CDR3nt: TGTGCCAGCAGTCGAACAGGGGGGTTAGCCTACGAGCAGTACTTC
j_gene: TRBJ2-7
v_gene: TRBV27
abundance: few
d_gene: TRBD1

CDR3aa: CASSIGGAGTDTQYF
CDR3nt: TGTGCCAGCAGCATCGGAGGGGCCGGCACAGATACGCAGTATTTT
j_gene: TRBJ2-3
v_gene: TRBV28
abundance: -
d_gene: -

CDR3aa: CASSFPLLYGYTF
CDR3nt: TGTGCCAGCAGCTTCCCCCTCCTCTATGGCTACACCTTC
j_gene: TRBJ1-2
v_gene: TRBV7-9
abundance: -
d_gene: -

CDR3aa: CASSYDRGLHYGYTF
CDR3nt: TGTGCCAGCAGTTATGACAGGGGCCTTCACTATGGCTACACCTTC
j_gene: TRBJ1-2
v_gene: TRBV6-5
abundance: -
d_gene: TRBD1

CDR3aa: CASSEEFNYGYTF
CDR3nt: TGTGCCAGCAGTGAAGAGTTTAACTATGGCTACACCTTC
j_gene: TRBJ1-2
v_gene: TRBV2
abundance: few
d_gene: -

CDR3aa: CASSARGDTNEKLFF
CDR3nt: TGTGCCAGCAGTGCCAGGGGGGACACAAATGAAAAACTGTTTTTT
j_gene: TRBJ1-4
v_gene: TRBV27
abundance: -
d_gene: TRBD1

CDR3aa: CASSQALGSYEQYF
CDR3nt: TGCGCCAGCAGCCAGGCCCTGGGCTCCTACGAGCAGTACTTC
j_gene: TRBJ2-7
v_gene: TRBV4-1
abundance: -
d_gene: -

CDR3aa: CASSFASAYEQYF
CDR3nt: TGTGCCAGCAGCTTCGCATCAGCTTACGAGCAGTACTTC
j_gene: TRBJ2-7
v_gene: TRBV11-2
abundance: -
d_gene: -

CDR3aa: CATSEQGNYGYTF
CDR3nt: TGTGCCACCAGCGAGCAGGGGAACTATGGCTACACCTTC
j_gene: TRBJ1-2
v_gene: TRBV15
abundance: -
d_gene: -

CDR3aa: CASSGGQGRQPQHF
CDR3nt: TGTGCCAGCAGTGGGGGACAGGGCCGTCAGCCCCAGCATTTT
j_gene: TRBJ1-5
v_gene: TRBV6-5
abundance: few
d_gene: TRBD1

CDR3aa: CASSLLLLAGGPSDTQYF
CDR3nt: TGTGCCAGCAGCTTGTTATTACTAGCGGGAGGGCCGTCAGATACGCAGTATTTT
j_gene: TRBJ2-3
v_gene: TRBV5-6
abundance: -
d_gene: TRBD2

CDR3aa: CASSLDGRYF
CDR3nt: TGTGCCAGCAGCTTAGATGGCAGATATTTT
j_gene: TRBJ1-3
v_gene: TRBV7-9
abundance: -
d_gene: -

CDR3aa: CASSGRDGGSNQPQHF
CDR3nt: TGTGCCAGCAGTGGACGGGACGGGGGTAGCAATCAGCCCCAGCATTTT
j_gene: TRBJ1-5
v_gene: TRBV2
abundance: -
d_gene: -

CDR3aa: CASSVDFGETQYF
CDR3nt: TGTGCCAGCAGCGTAGATTTTGGGGAGACCCAGTACTTC
j_gene: TRBJ2-5
v_gene: TRBV9
abundance: -
d_gene: -

CDR3aa: CASRASPGQGGTGELFF
CDR3nt: TGTGCCAGCAGAGCTTCTCCGGGACAGGGAGGCACCGGGGAGCTGTTTTTT
j_gene: TRBJ2-2
v_gene: TRBV25-1
abundance: few
d_gene: TRBD1

CDR3aa: CAWSRGVPYGYTF
CDR3nt: TGTGCCTGGAGTCGAGGGGTTCCCTATGGCTACACCTTC
j_gene: TRBJ1-2
v_gene: TRBV30
abundance: -
d_gene: -

CDR3aa: CASRLDEQYF
CDR3nt: TGCGCCAGCAGACTGGACGAGCAGTACTTC
j_gene: TRBJ2-7
v_gene: TRBV5-1
abundance: few
d_gene: -

CDR3aa: CASSPLGGGVDEQYF
CDR3nt: TGTGCCAGCTCACCATTGGGCGGGGGGGTCGACGAGCAGTACTTC
j_gene: TRBJ2-7
v_gene: TRBV18
abundance: few
d_gene: TRBD2

CDR3aa: CASRPPATSYGYTF
CDR3nt: TGTGCCAGCAGACCGCCGGCCACCTCCTATGGCTACACCTTC
j_gene: TRBJ1-2
v_gene: TRBV6-5
abundance: -
d_gene: -

CDR3aa: CASSPGGASGKEQFF
CDR3nt: TGTGCCAGTAGTCCGGGCGGGGCTAGCGGAAAAGAGCAGTTCTTC
j_gene: TRBJ2-1
v_gene: TRBV19
abundance: few
d_gene: TRBD2

CDR3aa: CASSPPQGGLAKNIQYF
CDR3nt: TGTGCCAGCTCACCGCCCCAGGGAGGTCTAGCCAAAAACATTCAGTACTTC
j_gene: TRBJ2-4
v_gene: TRBV18
abundance: few
d_gene: -

CDR3aa: CASSLFRTANTGELFF
CDR3nt: TGTGCCAGCAGTTTATTTCGGACGGCGAACACCGGGGAGCTGTTTTTT
j_gene: TRBJ2-2
v_gene: TRBV27
abundance: many
d_gene: -

CDR3aa: CASSSFTEAFF
CDR3nt: TGTGCCAGCAGCTCCTTTACTGAAGCTTTCTTT
j_gene: TRBJ1-1
v_gene: TRBV5-4
abundance: -
d_gene: -

CDR3aa: CSVDRDGYTF
CDR3nt: TGCAGCGTTGACAGGGATGGCTACACCTTC
j_gene: TRBJ1-2
v_gene: TRBV29-1
abundance: -
d_gene: -

CDR3aa: CASSPYGTGGIGGYTF
CDR3nt: TGTGCCAGCAGCCCATACGGGACAGGTGGGATCGGTGGCTACACCTTC
j_gene: TRBJ1-2
v_gene: TRBV7-6
abundance: few
d_gene: TRBD1

CDR3aa: CASSYSTAGGVSEQYF
CDR3nt: TGTGCCAGCAGTTACTCGACAGCGGGAGGGGTTAGCGAGCAGTACTTC
j_gene: TRBJ2-7
v_gene: TRBV6-5
abundance: few
d_gene: TRBD2

CDR3aa: CASSSPWGNQETQYF
CDR3nt: TGTGCCAGCAGCTCGCCTTGGGGAAACCAAGAGACCCAGTACTTC
j_gene: TRBJ2-5
v_gene: TRBV5-8
abundance: few
d_gene: -

CDR3aa: CAWSGSGNYGYTF
CDR3nt: TGTGCCTGGAGTGGTTCAGGGAACTATGGCTACACCTTC
j_gene: TRBJ1-2
v_gene: TRBV30
abundance: few
d_gene: -

CDR3aa: CAWSVGAALNTEAFF
CDR3nt: TGTGCCTGGAGTGTAGGGGCAGCTTTGAACACTGAAGCTTTCTTT
j_gene: TRBJ1-1
v_gene: TRBV30
abundance: -
d_gene: -

CDR3aa: CASSPQAGRASGANVLTF
CDR3nt: TGTGCCAGCAGCCCCCAGGCCGGCAGGGCCTCTGGGGCCAACGTCCTGACTTTC
j_gene: TRBJ2-6
v_gene: TRBV14
abundance: -
d_gene: -

CDR3aa: CASSGTGGAVDTQYF
CDR3nt: TGTGCCAGCAGTGGGACAGGGGGCGCGGTAGATACGCAGTATTTT
j_gene: TRBJ2-3
v_gene: TRBV9
abundance: -
d_gene: TRBD1

CDR3aa: CASSYGADRGNSPLHF
CDR3nt: TGTGCCAGCAGTTACGGTGCGGACAGGGGTAATTCACCCCTCCACTTT
j_gene: TRBJ1-6
v_gene: TRBV6-5
abundance: few
d_gene: TRBD1

CDR3aa: CASSAGTSGRETQYF
CDR3nt: TGCGCCAGCAGCGCGGGGACTAGCGGGAGAGAGACCCAGTACTTC
j_gene: TRBJ2-5
v_gene: TRBV5-1
abundance: few
d_gene: TRBD2

CDR3aa: CASSFYSQETQYF
CDR3nt: TGTGCCAGCAGCTTTTACAGCCAAGAGACCCAGTACTTC
j_gene: TRBJ2-5
v_gene: TRBV11-3
abundance: -
d_gene: -

CDR3aa: CASSSGTSGGELFF
CDR3nt: TGTGCCAGCAGCTCCGGGACTAGCGGCGGGGAGCTGTTTTTT
j_gene: TRBJ2-2
v_gene: TRBV7-3
abundance: -
d_gene: TRBD2

CDR3aa: CASIQASGAYNEQFF
CDR3nt: TGTGCCAGTATCCAAGCTAGCGGGGCATACAATGAGCAGTTCTTC
j_gene: TRBJ2-1
v_gene: TRBV7-2
abundance: few
d_gene: TRBD2

CDR3aa: CASSLSLNRGSGANVLTF
CDR3nt: TGTGCCAGCAGCTTAAGCCTAAACAGGGGCTCTGGGGCCAACGTCCTGACTTTC
j_gene: TRBJ2-6
v_gene: TRBV11-1
abundance: few
d_gene: TRBD1